The 25 T cell receptor beta chains presented below share a single source sample, sequenced in a study of graft-versus-host responses after intestinal transplantation. Antigens for these TCRs are unknown. Clones were read by immunoSEQ multiplex PCR, and TCRdb kept only the in-frame ones, dropping some. The sample yields tens of thousands of clones, 94% seen once. The sequencing used unstimulated CD4+ T cells sorted from spleen or lymph node cells, collected before transplant. These receptors were taken from a human donor who was the organ donor for an intestinal transplant.

The chain couples TRBV5-1 to TRBJ1-6, with 8 bases that match TRBD1. J was trimmed by 7 bases and V by 3 bases; bases with no gene match: 6. From germline, CDR1 is SGHRS and CDR2 YFSETQ. CDR3 length equals 15 residues. CDR3 sequence reads: CASSSLTGDNSPLHF. The CDR3 bases are TGCGCCAGCAGCTCCCTGACAGGGGACAATTCACCCCTCCACTTT. The full variable domain, with the rest looked up from reference TRBV5-1 and TRBJ1-6, is KAGVTQTPRYLIKTRGQQVTLSCSPISGHRSVSWYQQTPGQGLQFLFEYFSETQRNKGNFPGRFSGRQFSNSRSEMNVSTLELGDSALYLCASSSLTGDNSPLHFGNGTRLTVT.

This clone was found once. The V and J genes are TRBV5-5 and TRBJ1-6; D may be TRBD1 (5 bases). CDR3 length equals 19 residues. Trimming pared 7 bases from V and 7 bases from J, leaving 30 bases between. The germline CDR1 and CDR2 sequences are SGHKS and YYEKEE (reference sequence). In nucleotides, the CDR3 is TGTGCCAGCTCCCTGCTTGTCATTTTTCAGGGTCAGGTGAATTCACCCCTCCACTTT. Translating gives CASSLLVIFQGQVNSPLHF.

The chain couples TRBV18 to TRBJ2-1, with TRBD2 as a possible D gene (6 bases). Trimming took 0 bases from V and 4 from J, leaving 19 bases between them. CDR3 length equals 18 residues. Germline V gene data show CDR1 as KGHSH and CDR2 as LQKENI. The CDR3 loop reads CASSPPNLRRGSYNEQFF. The CDR3 nucleotides are TGTGCCAGCTCACCACCGAATCTTAGGCGGGGTTCGTACAATGAGCAGTTCTTC.

This sequence joins TRBV10-3 and TRBJ1-1; D is ambiguous. The CDR3 extends over 11 amino acids. The V gene lost 10 bases and the J gene lost 0 bases, with 6 bases spanning the gap. The germline CDR1 and CDR2 sequences are ENHRY and SYGVKD. The CDR3 spells CATTMNTEAFF. The CDR3 DNA is TGTGCCACCACCATGAACACTGAAGCTTTCTTT.

The chain employs TRBV4-3 and TRBJ1-5; D remains unclear. The CDR3 spans 14 residues. Trimming shortened V by 4 bases and J by 2 bases, and 9 bases separated the two germline ends. Germline values: CDR1 LGHNA, CDR2 YSLEER. In nucleotides, the CDR3 is TGCGCCAGCAGCCTAGGGCCCCGCAATCAGCCCCAGCATTTT. It specifies CASSLGPRNQPQHF.

The chain links TRBV5-6 to TRBJ2-2, with D perhaps TRBD1 (7 bases). Between the trimmed V and J ends, which lost 4 bases and 6 bases, there was a span of 13 bases. Germline values: CDR1 SGHDT, CDR2 YYEEEE. This CDR3 is built from 14 residues. The CDR3 region has the DNA TGTGCCAGCAGCCAGGGGGGAAAAGCCGGGGAGCTGTTTTTT. Translating it yields CASSQGGKAGELFF. The whole variable domain, filled in from reference TRBV5-6 and TRBJ2-2, reads DAGVTQSPTHLIKTRGQQVTLRCSPKSGHDTVSWYQQALGQGPQFIFQYYEEEERQRGNFPDRFSGHQFPNYSSELNVNALLLGDSALYLCASSQGGKAGELFFGEGSRLTVL.

The chain combines TRBV4-3 with TRBJ2-3, with 8 bases aligning to TRBD2. CDR3 length equals 15 residues. The J segment lost 3 bases and the V segment lost 1 base, leaving 3 bases of the junction unmatched. CDR1 is LGHNA and CDR2 is YSLEER in the germline V gene. The CDR3 nucleotides read TGCGCCAGCAGCCAAGCGGGGGGGCCGACAGATACGCAGTATTTT. Protein sequence: CASSQAGGPTDTQYF.

This clone was seen only once. The chain employs TRBV7-2 and TRBJ2-1; D is ambiguous. CDR1 is SGHTA, CDR2 FQGNSA, per germline. Trimming took 5 bases from V and 1 from J, leaving 18 bases between them. There are 17 residues in the CDR3. The CDR3 loop reads CASSVGIGSRSYNEQFF. The CDR3 DNA reads TGTGCCAGCAGCGTAGGAATCGGGTCAAGGTCCTACAATGAGCAGTTCTTC. Based on the CDR3 plus reference TRBV7-2 and TRBJ2-1, the full variable domain is GAGVSQSPSNKVTEKGKDVELRCDPISGHTALYWYRQSLGQGLEFLIYFQGNSAPDKSGLPSDRFSAERTGGSVSTLTIQRTQQEDSAVYLCASSVGIGSRSYNEQFFGPGTRLTVL.

This clone has just one count. The chain links TRBV27 to TRBJ1-6; 7 bases map to TRBD1. Germline CDR1 MNHEY, CDR2 SMNVEV (reference sequence). This CDR3 contains 16 residues. The trim removed 7 bases at V and 7 bases at J, leaving 13 bases unmatched. CDR3: CASTKGVGQHNSPLHF. DNA for the CDR3: TGTGCCAGCACCAAGGGAGTGGGACAGCACAATTCACCCCTCCACTTT.

This rearrangement joins TRBV4-3 to TRBJ1-3; D is possibly TRBD1 (5 bases). The V gene lost 1 base and the J gene lost 2 bases, with 12 bases spanning the gap. The CDR3 has 16 residues. Germline V gives CDR1 LGHNA, CDR2 YSLEER. In DNA form, the CDR3 reads TGCGCCAGCAGCCAAGTTTTCGGGGGGACTGGAAACACCATATATTTT. Protein: CASSQVFGGTGNTIYF.

The rearrangement links TRBV11-2 to TRBJ2-7; D is possibly TRBD1 (6 bases). The germline gives CDR1 SGHAT, CDR2 FQNNGV. The length of the CDR3 is 16 residues. V lost 6 bases to trimming and J lost 0 bases, with 18 bases between them. Written as DNA, the CDR3 is TGTGCCAGCAGTTCTATAAGGGACACTAGCTCCTACGAGCAGTACTTC. Protein product: CASSSIRDTSSYEQYF.

V is TRBV7-2 and J is TRBJ2-7, with 7 bases identical to TRBD2. Trimming removed 2 bases from V and 3 bases from J; junction bases left unmatched: 4. Germline values: CDR1 SGHTA, CDR2 FQGNSA. The CDR3 covers 14 residues. CDR3 in DNA: TGTGCCAGCAGCTTATCAGGGAGGGGCTACGAGCAGTACTTC. Protein: CASSLSGRGYEQYF.

The rearrangement joins TRBV5-1 to TRBJ2-7; the D is unclear. Trimming removed 0 bases from V and 0 bases from J, with 7 bases in between. This CDR3 contains 14 residues. Germline V gene sequence: CDR1 SGHRS, CDR2 YFSETQ. Here the CDR3 DNA reads TGCGCCAGCAGCTTGGGGCTTAGCTCCTACGAGCAGTACTTC. It specifies CASSLGLSSYEQYF.

The rearrangement uses TRBV5-1 and TRBJ1-1, with D tentatively TRBD1 (6 bases). The CDR3 is 15 amino acids. Germline assignment: CDR1 SGHRS and CDR2 YFSETQ. Deletions cut 0 bases from V and 1 base from J, with 10 bases between. DNA for the CDR3: TGCGCCAGCAGCTTGGCGGGGACACAGAACACTGAAGCTTTCTTT. Its protein is CASSLAGTQNTEAFF.

The chain carries TRBV18 and TRBJ1-1; no clear D. Germline values: CDR1 KGHSH, CDR2 LQKENI. CDR3 length: 13 amino acids. The V end was cut by 0 bases, the J end by 7 bases, with 9 bases between. The CDR3 DNA sequence: TGTGCCAGCTCACCACCTGAAAAGATTGAAGCTTTCTTT. Amino acids: CASSPPEKIEAFF.

This clone was observed once. This chain uses TRBV5-6 with TRBJ2-1, with D tentatively TRBD1 (6 bases). This CDR3 contains 14 residues. Trimming removed 4 bases at V and 4 bases at J, with 12 bases between. CDR1 SGHDT and CDR2 YYEEEE come from the germline V gene. CDR3 nucleotide sequence: TGTGCCAGCAGCCCTACGACAGGATACAATGAGCAGTTCTTC. Translating gives CASSPTTGYNEQFF.

The chain is built from TRBV7-2 and TRBJ2-3; the match to TRBD2 covers 9 bases. CDR1 is SGHTA, CDR2 FQGNSA, per germline. The trim removed 5 bases at V and 3 bases at J, leaving 3 bases unmatched. This CDR3 is built from 14 residues. The DNA for the CDR3 is TGTGCCAGCAGCCCTAGCGGGGTTACAGATACGCAGTATTTT. It translates to CASSPSGVTDTQYF. Full variable domain (outside the CDR3, taken from reference TRBV7-2 and TRBJ2-3): GAGVSQSPSNKVTEKGKDVELRCDPISGHTALYWYRQSLGQGLEFLIYFQGNSAPDKSGLPSDRFSAERTGGSVSTLTIQRTQQEDSAVYLCASSPSGVTDTQYFGPGTRLTVL.

A single count supports this clone. The chain is built from TRBV5-6 and TRBJ2-3; TRBD2 matches 12 bases. The CDR3 covers 18 residues. The V gene end was trimmed by 0 bases and the J gene end by 4 bases; junction bases not matched to a gene: 9. The germline V gene encodes CDR1 SGHDT and CDR2 YYEEEE. The CDR3 sequence is CASSLADTTSGGPDTQYF. CDR3 nucleotide sequence: TGTGCCAGCAGCTTGGCCGATACTACTAGCGGGGGGCCAGATACGCAGTATTTT.

The chain recombines TRBV5-1 with TRBJ1-2; D uncertain. The CDR3 is made up of 15 amino acids. Germline V CDR1 and CDR2: SGHRS, YFSETQ. With 0 bases removed from V and 2 bases from J, the gap between germline ends came to 11 bases. The DNA of the CDR3 is TGCGCCAGCAGCTTGGCCGGGGTTAGGAACTATGGCTACACCTTC. Translation: CASSLAGVRNYGYTF.

This chain uses TRBV5-1 with TRBJ2-1, with 16 positions matching TRBD2. This CDR3 has 18 amino acids. The V segment lost 0 bases and the J segment 4 bases; nucleotides outside the gene matches: 4. CDR1 SGHRS and CDR2 YFSETQ come from the germline V gene. CDR3 protein: CASSLGGTSGGEYNEQFF. CDR3 in DNA: TGCGCCAGCAGCTTGGGAGGGACTAGCGGGGGGGAATACAATGAGCAGTTCTTC.

The chain combines TRBV5-4 with TRBJ2-4, with 8 bases aligning to TRBD1. Unmatched junction bases numbered 7, after V lost 7 bases and J lost 7 bases. Germline V gene sequence: CDR1 SGHNT, CDR2 YYREEE (reference sequence). This CDR3 region has 13 residues. CDR3 coding DNA: TGTGCCAGCTCCCCTCGGACAGGGAACATTCAGTACTTC. It codes for CASSPRTGNIQYF.

The chain recombines TRBV28 with TRBJ2-5; D is unclear. Looked up from germline, CDR1 is MDHEN and CDR2 is SYDVKM. The CDR3 consists of 13 residues. Deletions cut 5 bases from V and 2 bases from J, with 9 bases between. CDR3 sequence reads: CASSLGRQETQYF. CDR3 in DNA: TGTGCCAGCAGTCTTGGGCGGCAAGAGACCCAGTACTTC.

This chain connects TRBV28 to TRBJ2-1, with 8 bases aligning to TRBD2. CDR1 and CDR2 from the germline V gene are MDHEN and SYDVKM. The ends lost 7 bases at V and 3 bases at J; junction bases unmatched: 5. CDR3 length: 14 amino acids. The CDR3: CASIPRGGYNEQFF. In DNA, the CDR3 is TGTGCCAGCATTCCCCGGGGGGGCTACAATGAGCAGTTCTTC.

The gene calls are TRBV25-1 and TRBJ1-4; D call uncertain. This CDR3 has 15 residues. The ends were cut back, 2 bases at V and 7 bases at J, with 14 bases in the middle. CDR1 and CDR2 (germline): MGHDK, SYGVNS. CDR3 residues: CASSERKGSGEKLFF. The CDR3 DNA reads TGTGCCAGCAGTGAAAGGAAGGGATCAGGTGAAAAACTGTTTTTT.

This chain uses TRBV19 with TRBJ1-1, with TRBD1 as a possible D gene (5 bases). Germline loops: CDR1 LNHDA, CDR2 SQIVND (reference sequence). Trimming took 3 bases from V and 1 from J, leaving 6 bases between them. The CDR3 runs 13 residues. CDR3 sequence reads: CASSIGQNTEAFF. The CDR3 bases are TGTGCCAGTAGTATCGGACAGAACACTGAAGCTTTCTTT.